The 11 T cell receptor beta chains reported below all come from one sample, sequenced in a study of cytomegalovirus exposure and HLA in healthy donors. The PCR used 60 Vbeta and 13 Jbeta primers. This table comes from immunoSEQ multiplex PCR, and its TCRdb copy is limited to in-frame clones, with some not included. The table has 150,000 to 200,000 clones, approximately 86% seen once; the top ten hold roughly 1.8%. Sample: PBMCs. The receptors come from a woman between 18 and 30 years old in good health and CMV-seronegative.

The rearrangement joins TRBV5-1 to TRBJ2-7; D is ambiguous. Trimming cost V 4 bases and J 1 base, with 15 bases left between them. CDR3 size: 15 residues. Germline CDR1 and CDR2: SGHRS and YFSETQ. The CDR3 nucleotides are TGCGCCAGCAGCCTAGGCGGTCAGTTGTCCTACGAGCAGTACTTC. Translated, it gives CASSLGGQLSYEQYF.

This clone was picked up one time. Sequence at one end of the junction differs from germline and may be a read error. The chain combines TRBV2 with TRBJ2-7; 11 positions match TRBD2. Germline CDR1 reads SNHLY; CDR2 reads FYNNEI. There are 14 residues in the CDR3. The CDR3 region is CANSDSGGAYEQYF. In nucleotides, the CDR3 is TGTGCCAACAGTGATAGCGGGGGGGCCTACGAGCAGTACTTC.

The sample holds a few counts of this clone. CDR3 in amino acids: CASSSTGTSAGELFF. CDR3 in DNA: TGTGCCAGCAGTTCTACAGGTACGTCGGCCGGGGAGCTGTTTTTT. V gene TRBV28 combines with J gene TRBJ2-2; TRBD1 is a possible D gene (5 bases). Between the trimmed V and J ends, which lost 4 bases and 6 bases, there was a span of 15 bases. The CDR3 covers 15 residues. The V gene's germline CDR1 is MDHEN and CDR2 SYDVKM.

V gene TRBV27 combines with J gene TRBJ2-1; D remains unclear. CDR3 length: 15 amino acids. CDR1 MNHEY and CDR2 SMNVEV come from the germline V gene (reference sequence). V was shortened by 0 bases and J by 4 bases, with 10 bases between the two germline ends. The CDR3 DNA reads TGTGCCAGCAGTTTATCGTATAACGGGTACAATGAGCAGTTCTTC. This codes for CASSLSYNGYNEQFF.

This clone was picked up one time. The chain uses TRBV11-3 and TRBJ2-2, with D possibly TRBD1 on 6 matching bases. V dropped 2 bases and J dropped 0 bases, with 10 bases sitting between them. Germline-derived CDR1 and CDR2 are SGHNT and YENEEA. This CDR3 region has 16 residues. CDR3 amino acids: CASSLLGTTNTGELFF. The CDR3 DNA reads TGTGCCAGCAGCTTACTGGGGACAACGAACACCGGGGAGCTGTTTTTT.

The rearrangement joins TRBV6-1 to TRBJ2-5; 12 nucleotides match TRBD1. The CDR3 contains 14 residues. J was trimmed by 5 bases and V by 6 bases; bases with no gene match: 4. CDR1 is MNHNS, CDR2 SASEGT, per germline. The CDR3 loop is CASRRDRGRETQYF. CDR3 nucleotide sequence: TGTGCCAGCAGGCGGGACAGGGGGCGGGAGACCCAGTACTTC.

The J gene is TRBJ1-4, the V gene TRBV6-1; D perhaps matches TRBD1 (6 bases). Trimming left V 0 bases short and J 4 bases short, with 12 bases between. This CDR3 comprises 16 residues. The germline CDR1 and CDR2 sequences are MNHNS and SASEGT. The CDR3 loop reads CASSEAWGLGNEKLFF. CDR3 DNA: TGTGCCAGCAGTGAAGCGTGGGGGCTCGGTAATGAAAAACTGTTTTTT.

This chain uses TRBV10-1 with TRBJ2-7; D remains ambiguous. The CDR3 has 13 amino acids. V dropped 4 bases and J dropped 3 bases, with 10 bases sitting between them. Germline loops: CDR1 WNHNN, CDR2 SYGVQD (reference sequence). The CDR3, as DNA: TGCGCCAGCAGTGCGAGCCTTGGCTACGAGCAGTACTTC. Residues: CASSASLGYEQYF.

The rearrangement joins TRBV11-2 to TRBJ2-7; the match to TRBD1 covers 7 bases. V lost 4 bases, J lost 4 bases, and 7 bases stayed unmatched. Per the germline V gene, CDR1 is SGHAT and CDR2 is FQNNGV. CDR3 size: 14 residues. CDR3: CASSSGTAPYEQYF. Here the CDR3 DNA reads TGTGCCAGCAGCTCCGGGACAGCCCCTTACGAGCAGTACTTC.

The V call is TRBV6-1, the J call TRBJ2-7; TRBD2 agrees at 7 bases. CDR1 and CDR2 (germline): MNHNS, SASEGT. The CDR3 runs 14 residues. J lost 7 bases, V lost 0 bases, and 6 bases had no gene match. In DNA form, the CDR3 reads TGTGCCAGCAGTGAAGCAGGGAGGGGTTTTGAGCAGTACTTC. This sequence encodes CASSEAGRGFEQYF.

This clone turned up a few times. The chain combines TRBV27 with TRBJ2-7; possibly TRBD2 for D (7 bases). From germline, CDR1 is MNHEY and CDR2 SMNVEV (reference sequence). The CDR3 length is 14 residues. Deletions cut 3 bases from V and 1 base from J, with 10 bases between. CDR3 nucleotide sequence: TGTGCCAGCAGTTTGAAGGGGGGGTCCTACGAGCAGTACTTC. Its translation is CASSLKGGSYEQYF.